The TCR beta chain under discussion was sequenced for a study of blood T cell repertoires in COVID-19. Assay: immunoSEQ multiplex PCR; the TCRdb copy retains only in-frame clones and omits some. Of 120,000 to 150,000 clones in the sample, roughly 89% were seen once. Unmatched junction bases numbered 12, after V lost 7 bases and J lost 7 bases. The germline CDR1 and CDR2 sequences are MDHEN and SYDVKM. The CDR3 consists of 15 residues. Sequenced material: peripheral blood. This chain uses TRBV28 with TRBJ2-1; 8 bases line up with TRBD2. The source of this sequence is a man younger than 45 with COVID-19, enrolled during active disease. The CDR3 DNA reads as TGTGCCAGCACCCGACCCGGGAGGGCCGGGAATGAGCAGTTCTTC. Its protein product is CASTRPGRAGNEQFF.